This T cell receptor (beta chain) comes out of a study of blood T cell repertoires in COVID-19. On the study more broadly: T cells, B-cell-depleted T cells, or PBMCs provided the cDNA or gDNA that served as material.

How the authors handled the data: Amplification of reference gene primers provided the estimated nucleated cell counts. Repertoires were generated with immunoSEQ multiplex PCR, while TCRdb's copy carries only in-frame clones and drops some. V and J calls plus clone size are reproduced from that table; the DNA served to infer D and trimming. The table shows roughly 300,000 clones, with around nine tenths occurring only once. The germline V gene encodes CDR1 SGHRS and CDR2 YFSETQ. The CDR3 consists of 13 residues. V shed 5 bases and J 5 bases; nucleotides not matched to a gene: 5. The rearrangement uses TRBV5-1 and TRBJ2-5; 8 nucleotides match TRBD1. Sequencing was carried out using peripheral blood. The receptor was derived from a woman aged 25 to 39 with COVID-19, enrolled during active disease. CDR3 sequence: CASRDRDLETQYF. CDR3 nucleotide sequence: TGCGCCAGCAGGGACAGGGACTTGGAGACCCAGTACTTC.